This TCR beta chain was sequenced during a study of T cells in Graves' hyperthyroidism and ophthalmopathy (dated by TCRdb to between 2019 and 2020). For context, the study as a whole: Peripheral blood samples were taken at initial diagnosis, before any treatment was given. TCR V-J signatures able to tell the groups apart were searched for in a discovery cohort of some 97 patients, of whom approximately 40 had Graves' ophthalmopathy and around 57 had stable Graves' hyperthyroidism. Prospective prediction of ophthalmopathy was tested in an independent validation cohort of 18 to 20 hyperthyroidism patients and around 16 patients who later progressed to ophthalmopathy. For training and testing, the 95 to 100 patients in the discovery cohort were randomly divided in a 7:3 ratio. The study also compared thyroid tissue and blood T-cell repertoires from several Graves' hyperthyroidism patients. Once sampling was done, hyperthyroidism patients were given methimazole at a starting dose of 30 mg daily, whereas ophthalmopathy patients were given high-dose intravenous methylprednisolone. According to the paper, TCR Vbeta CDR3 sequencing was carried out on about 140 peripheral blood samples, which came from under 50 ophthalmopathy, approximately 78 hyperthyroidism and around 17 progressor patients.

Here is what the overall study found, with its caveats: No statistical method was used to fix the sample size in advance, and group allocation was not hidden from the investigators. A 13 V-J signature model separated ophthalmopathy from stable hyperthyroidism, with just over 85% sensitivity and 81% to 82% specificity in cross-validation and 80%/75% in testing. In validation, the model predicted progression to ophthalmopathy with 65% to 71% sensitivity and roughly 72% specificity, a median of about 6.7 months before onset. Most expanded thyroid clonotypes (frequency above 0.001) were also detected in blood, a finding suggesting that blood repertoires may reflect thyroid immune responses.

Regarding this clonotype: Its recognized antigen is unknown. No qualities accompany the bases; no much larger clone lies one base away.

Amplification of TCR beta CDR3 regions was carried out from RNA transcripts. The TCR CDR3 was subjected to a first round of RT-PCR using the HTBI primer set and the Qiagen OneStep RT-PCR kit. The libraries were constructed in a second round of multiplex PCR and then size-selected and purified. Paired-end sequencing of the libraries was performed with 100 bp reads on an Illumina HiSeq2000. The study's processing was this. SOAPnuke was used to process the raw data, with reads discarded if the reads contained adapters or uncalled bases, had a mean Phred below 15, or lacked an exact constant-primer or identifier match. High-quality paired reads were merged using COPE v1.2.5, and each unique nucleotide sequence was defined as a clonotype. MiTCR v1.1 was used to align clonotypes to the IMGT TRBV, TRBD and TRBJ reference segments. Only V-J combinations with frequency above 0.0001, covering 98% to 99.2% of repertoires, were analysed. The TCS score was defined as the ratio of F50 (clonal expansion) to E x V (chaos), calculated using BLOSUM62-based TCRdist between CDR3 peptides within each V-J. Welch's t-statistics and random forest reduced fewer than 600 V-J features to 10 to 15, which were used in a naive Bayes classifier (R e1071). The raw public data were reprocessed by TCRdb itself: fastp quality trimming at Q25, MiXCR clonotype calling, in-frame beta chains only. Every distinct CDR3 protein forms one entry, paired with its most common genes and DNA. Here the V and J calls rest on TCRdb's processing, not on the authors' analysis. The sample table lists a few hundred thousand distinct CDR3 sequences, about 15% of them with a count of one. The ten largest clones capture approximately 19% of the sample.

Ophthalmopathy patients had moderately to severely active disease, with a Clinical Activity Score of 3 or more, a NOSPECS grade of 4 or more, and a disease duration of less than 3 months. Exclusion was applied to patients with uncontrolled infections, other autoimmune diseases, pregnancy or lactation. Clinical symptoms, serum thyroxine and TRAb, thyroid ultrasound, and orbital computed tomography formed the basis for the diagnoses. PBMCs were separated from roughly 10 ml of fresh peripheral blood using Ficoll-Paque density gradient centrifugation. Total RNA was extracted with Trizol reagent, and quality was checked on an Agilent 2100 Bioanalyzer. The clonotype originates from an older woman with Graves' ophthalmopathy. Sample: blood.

In nucleotide form, the sequence is TGTGCCAGCAGCTTACAGGGGCCAAGCTCCTATAATTCACCCCTCCACTTT. Its protein is CASSLQGPSSYNSPLHF. The chain uses TRBV5-5 and TRBJ1-6; 7 of the junction bases match TRBD1. Counted from cysteine to phenylalanine, this CDR3 has 17 amino acids. Only CDR3 DNA is held: 51 bases, read in frame from base 1. V ends up 2 bases short and J 0 bases short, with an unmatched junction base count of 5. Looking up the germline V gene (reference sequence) yields CDR1 SGHKS and CDR2 YYEKEE. With the portions outside the CDR3 filled from the reference TRBV5-5 and TRBJ1-6 genes, the complete variable region becomes DAGVTQSPTHLIKTRGQQVTLRCSPISGHKSVSWYQQVLGQGPQFIFQYYEKEERGRGNFPDRFSARQFPNYSSELNVNALLLGDSALYLCASSLQGPSSYNSPLHFGNGTRLTVT.